The entry below gives a single TCR beta chain sequence along with its context. Its antigen remains unidentified. No quality values exist for individual bases; no much larger clone is one base distant. To demonstrate the VDJtools post-analysis software, TCR beta repertoires were profiled from the peripheral blood of 10 to 15 young patients with multiple sclerosis. Multiple sclerosis patients were children and adolescents aged roughly 6 to 17 years. The sample comes from a study of post-analysis software for immune sequencing data (dated by TCRdb to about 2015). The study in broad terms: Recorded disease courses included relapsing-remitting, secondary progressive and progressive-relapsing multiple sclerosis, with some patients lacking subtype annotation. The patient repertoires were compared against fewer than twelve previously published healthy control repertoires obtained from donors aged about 6 to 26 years. A subset of samples was prepared in parallel using single-end sample barcoding, then pooled and co-amplified after Illumina adapter ligation. The full study reports these points: Direct clustering with F measure showed strong co-clustering of samples prepared in the same batch, prompting a batch-effect correction. Compared with controls, multiple sclerosis patients had significantly lower normalized Chao1 diversity, a finding suggesting substantial peripheral T-cell clonal expansion. Significantly higher frequencies in patients than in controls were found for roughly 5 TRBV segments, including TRBV5-6, TRBV5-1 and TRBV20-1. The control group was slightly older than the multiple sclerosis patient group.

Receptors were amplified or captured by PCR. TCRdb shows the sequencer as Illumina HiSeq 2500. To reduce PCR and sequencing biases, unique molecular identifiers were built into the TCR beta cDNA libraries. Per 1 to 10 million input T cells, approximately 500,000 cDNA molecules were obtained, such that each molecule approximated one T cell. Patient libraries were prepared and sequenced with the same protocol used for the earlier healthy control dataset. Within a given batch, samples were prepared together, multiplexed and sequenced on the same HiSeq lane. The authors' analysis ran thus. MIGEC handled the raw barcoded reads, throwing out single-read molecular identifier groups before consensus assembly and CDR3 extraction. VDJtools was used for post-analysis of the clonotype tables, and diversity was normalized by down-sampling every dataset to the size of the smallest sample. In repertoire overlap clustering, CDR3 amino acid sequences, but not nucleotide sequences, were matched to correct batch-related cross-sample contamination. TCRdb reworked the public reads: Q25 trimming with fastp, MiXCR clone assembly, productive beta chains retained. Duplicate CDR3 protein sequences are folded into a single record with the most common DNA and genes. The V and J calls, along with clone size, are taken from TCRdb and not from the paper's own processing. The sample table shows around 200,000 distinct CDR3 sequences, and about 30% are seen once. The ten most abundant clones make up roughly 3.4% of the sample.

Relative to germline, V is missing 4 bases and J is missing 3 bases, with 9 bases of the junction outside any gene match. The CDR3 starts with the cysteine, ends with the phenylalanine, and has 16 residues. Only the CDR3 region is kept as DNA, spanning 48 bases read in frame from base 1. The germline V gene provides CDR1 KGHDR and CDR2 SFDVKD. This TCR came from a girl under 18 with multiple sclerosis. Sequencing input: blood. Rearrangement joined TRBV24-1 to TRBJ2-3; TRBD1 lines up with 7 middle nucleotides. The DNA sequence is given as TGTGCCACCAGTGACATAGCGACGACAGGGACAGATACGCAGTATTTT. This translates into CATSDIATTGTDTQYF.